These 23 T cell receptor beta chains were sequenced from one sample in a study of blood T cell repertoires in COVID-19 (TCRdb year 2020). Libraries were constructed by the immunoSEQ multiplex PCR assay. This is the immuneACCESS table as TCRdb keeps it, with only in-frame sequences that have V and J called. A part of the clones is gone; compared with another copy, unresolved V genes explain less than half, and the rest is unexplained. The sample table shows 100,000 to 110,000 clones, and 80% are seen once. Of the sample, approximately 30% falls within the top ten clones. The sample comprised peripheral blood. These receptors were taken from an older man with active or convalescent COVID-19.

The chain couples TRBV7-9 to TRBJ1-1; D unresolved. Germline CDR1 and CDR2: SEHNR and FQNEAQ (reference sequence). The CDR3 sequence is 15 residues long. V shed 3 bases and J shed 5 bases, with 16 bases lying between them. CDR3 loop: CASSLASGRETEAFF. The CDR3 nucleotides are TGTGCCAGCAGCTTGGCCAGTGGGCGAGAAACTGAAGCTTTCTTT.

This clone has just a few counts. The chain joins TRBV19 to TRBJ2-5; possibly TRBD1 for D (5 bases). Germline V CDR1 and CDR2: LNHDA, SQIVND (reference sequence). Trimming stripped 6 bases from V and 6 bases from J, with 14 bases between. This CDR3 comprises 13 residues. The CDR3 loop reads CASSRDSSQTQYF. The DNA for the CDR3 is TGTGCCAGTAGCCGAGACAGTTCTCAGACCCAGTACTTC.

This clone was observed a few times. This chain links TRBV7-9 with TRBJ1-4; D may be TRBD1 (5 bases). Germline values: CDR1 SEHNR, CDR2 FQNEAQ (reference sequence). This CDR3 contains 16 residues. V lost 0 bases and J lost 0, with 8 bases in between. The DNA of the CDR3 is TGTGCCAGCAGCTTAGCGTCGACAGCAACTAATGAAAAACTGTTTTTT. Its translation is CASSLASTATNEKLFF. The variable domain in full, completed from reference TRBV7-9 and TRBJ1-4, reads DTGVSQNPRHKITKRGQNVTFRCDPISEHNRLYWYRQTLGQGPEFLTYFQNEAQLEKSRLLSDRFSAERPKGSFSTLEIQRTEQGDSAMYLCASSLASTATNEKLFFGSGTQLSVL.

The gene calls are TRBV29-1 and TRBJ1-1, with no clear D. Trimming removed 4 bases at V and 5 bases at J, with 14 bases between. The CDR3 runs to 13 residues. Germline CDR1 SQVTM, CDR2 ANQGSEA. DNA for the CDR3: TGCAGCGTTGGAGGGTGGGGTGATACTGAAGCTTTCTTT. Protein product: CSVGGWGDTEAFF.

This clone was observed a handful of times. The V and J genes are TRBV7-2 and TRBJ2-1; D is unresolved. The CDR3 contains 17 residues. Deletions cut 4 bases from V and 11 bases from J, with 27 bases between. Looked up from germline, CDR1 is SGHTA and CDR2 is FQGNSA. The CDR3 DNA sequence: TGTGCCAGCAGCTCTAAGCGATCGGTAAACTACCCAATGAAGCAGTTCTTC. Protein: CASSSKRSVNYPMKQFF. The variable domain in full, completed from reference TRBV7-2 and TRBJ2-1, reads GAGVSQSPSNKVTEKGKDVELRCDPISGHTALYWYRQSLGQGLEFLIYFQGNSAPDKSGLPSDRFSAERTGGSVSTLTIQRTQQEDSAVYLCASSSKRSVNYPMKQFFGPGTRLTVL.

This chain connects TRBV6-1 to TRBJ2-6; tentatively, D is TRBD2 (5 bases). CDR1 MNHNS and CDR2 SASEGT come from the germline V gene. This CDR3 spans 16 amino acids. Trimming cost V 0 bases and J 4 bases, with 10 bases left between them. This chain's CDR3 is CASSEAGSGGANVLTF. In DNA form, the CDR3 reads TGTGCCAGCAGTGAAGCGGGTTCGGGGGGGGCCAACGTCCTGACTTTC.

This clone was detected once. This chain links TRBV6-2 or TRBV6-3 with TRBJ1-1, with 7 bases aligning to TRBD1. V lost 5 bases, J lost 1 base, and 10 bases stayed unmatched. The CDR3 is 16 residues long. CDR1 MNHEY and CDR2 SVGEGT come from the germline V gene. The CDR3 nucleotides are TGTGCCAGCAGTCCACGACAGGGTCGGACGAACACTGAAGCTTTCTTT. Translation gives CASSPRQGRTNTEAFF.

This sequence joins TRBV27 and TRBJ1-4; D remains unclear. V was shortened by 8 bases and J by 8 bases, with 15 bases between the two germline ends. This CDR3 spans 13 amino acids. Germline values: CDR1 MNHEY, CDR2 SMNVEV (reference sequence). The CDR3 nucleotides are TGTGCCAGCTCCCCTGATCTAGCGGAAAAACTGTTTTTT. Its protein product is CASSPDLAEKLFF.

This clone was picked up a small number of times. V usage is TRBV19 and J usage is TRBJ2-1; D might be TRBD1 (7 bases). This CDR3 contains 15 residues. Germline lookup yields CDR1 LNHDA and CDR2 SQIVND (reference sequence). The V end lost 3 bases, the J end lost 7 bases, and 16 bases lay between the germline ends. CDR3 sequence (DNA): TGTGCCAGTAGTATGAGGGGGCGGGATAGGAATGAGCAGTTCTTC. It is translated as CASSMRGRDRNEQFF.

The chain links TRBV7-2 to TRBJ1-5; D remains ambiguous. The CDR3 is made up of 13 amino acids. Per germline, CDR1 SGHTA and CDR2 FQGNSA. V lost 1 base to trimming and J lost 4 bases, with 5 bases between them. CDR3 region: CASSLGRNQPQHF. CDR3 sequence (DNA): TGTGCCAGCAGCTTAGGGAGAAATCAGCCCCAGCATTTT. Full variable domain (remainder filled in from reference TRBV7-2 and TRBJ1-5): GAGVSQSPSNKVTEKGKDVELRCDPISGHTALYWYRQSLGQGLEFLIYFQGNSAPDKSGLPSDRFSAERTGGSVSTLTIQRTQQEDSAVYLCASSLGRNQPQHFGDGTRLSIL.

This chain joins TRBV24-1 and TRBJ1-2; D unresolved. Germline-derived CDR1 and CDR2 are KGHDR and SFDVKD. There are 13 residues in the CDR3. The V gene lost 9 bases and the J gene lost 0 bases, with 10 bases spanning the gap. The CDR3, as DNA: TGTGCCACCGCGACGGACTCTAACTATGGCTACACCTTC. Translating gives CATATDSNYGYTF.

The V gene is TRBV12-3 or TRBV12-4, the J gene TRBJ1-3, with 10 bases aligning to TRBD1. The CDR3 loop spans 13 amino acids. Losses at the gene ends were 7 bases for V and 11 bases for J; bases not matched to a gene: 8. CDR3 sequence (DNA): TGTGCCAGCACCTCCGGGACAGGGGTCGCCATATATTTT. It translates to CASTSGTGVAIYF.

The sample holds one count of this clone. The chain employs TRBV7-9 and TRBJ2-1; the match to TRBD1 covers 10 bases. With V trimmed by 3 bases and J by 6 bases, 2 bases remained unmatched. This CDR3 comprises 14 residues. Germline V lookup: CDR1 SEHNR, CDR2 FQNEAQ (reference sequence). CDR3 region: CASSLGQGRNEQFF. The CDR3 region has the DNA TGTGCCAGCAGCTTGGGACAGGGGCGCAATGAGCAGTTCTTC.

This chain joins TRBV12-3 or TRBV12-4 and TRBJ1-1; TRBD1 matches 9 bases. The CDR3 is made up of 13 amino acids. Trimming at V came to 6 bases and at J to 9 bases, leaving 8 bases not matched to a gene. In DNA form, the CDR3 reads TGTGCCAGCAGCCCGACAGGGGGTCTCCAAGCTTTCTTT. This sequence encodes CASSPTGGLQAFF.

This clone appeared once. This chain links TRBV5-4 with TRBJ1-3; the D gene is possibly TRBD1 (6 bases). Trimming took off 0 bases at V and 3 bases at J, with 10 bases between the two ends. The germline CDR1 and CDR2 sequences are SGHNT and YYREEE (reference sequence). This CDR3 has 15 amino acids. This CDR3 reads CASSLGTGIGNTIYF. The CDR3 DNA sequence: TGTGCCAGCAGCTTGGGAACAGGGATTGGAAACACCATATATTTT.

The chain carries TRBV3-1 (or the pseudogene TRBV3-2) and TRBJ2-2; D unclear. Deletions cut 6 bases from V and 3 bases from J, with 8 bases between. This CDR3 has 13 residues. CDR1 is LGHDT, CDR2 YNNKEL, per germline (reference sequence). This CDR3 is CASSQPYTGELFF. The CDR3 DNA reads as TGTGCCAGCAGTCAACCCTACACCGGGGAGCTGTTTTTT.

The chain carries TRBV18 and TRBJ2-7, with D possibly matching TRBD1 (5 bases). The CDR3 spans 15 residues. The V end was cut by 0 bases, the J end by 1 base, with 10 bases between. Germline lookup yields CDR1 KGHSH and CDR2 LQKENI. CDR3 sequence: CASSPPARVSYEQYF. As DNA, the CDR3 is TGTGCCAGCTCACCACCGGCCAGGGTATCCTACGAGCAGTACTTC.

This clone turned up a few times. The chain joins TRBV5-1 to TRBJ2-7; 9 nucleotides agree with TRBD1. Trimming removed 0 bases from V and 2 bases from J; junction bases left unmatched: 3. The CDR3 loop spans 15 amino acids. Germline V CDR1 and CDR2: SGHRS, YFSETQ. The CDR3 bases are TGCGCCAGCAGCTTGGAGGGACAGGGACCCTACGAGCAGTACTTC. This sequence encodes CASSLEGQGPYEQYF. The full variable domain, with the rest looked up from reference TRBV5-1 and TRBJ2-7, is KAGVTQTPRYLIKTRGQQVTLSCSPISGHRSVSWYQQTPGQGLQFLFEYFSETQRNKGNFPGRFSGRQFSNSRSEMNVSTLELGDSALYLCASSLEGQGPYEQYFGPGTRLTVT.

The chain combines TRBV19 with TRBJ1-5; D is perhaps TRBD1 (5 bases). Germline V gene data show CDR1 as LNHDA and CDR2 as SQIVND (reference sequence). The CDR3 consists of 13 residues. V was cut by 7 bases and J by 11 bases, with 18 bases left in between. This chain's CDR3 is CASKTAGVVTQHF. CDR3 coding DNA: TGTGCCAGTAAGACGGCGGGGGTAGTGACCCAGCATTTT.

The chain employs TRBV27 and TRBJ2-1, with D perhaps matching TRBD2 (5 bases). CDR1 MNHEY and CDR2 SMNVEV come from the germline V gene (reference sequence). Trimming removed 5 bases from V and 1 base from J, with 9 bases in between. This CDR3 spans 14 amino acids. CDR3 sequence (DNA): TGTGCCAGCAGTCACCGGGAATCCTACAATGAGCAGTTCTTC. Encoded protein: CASSHRESYNEQFF.

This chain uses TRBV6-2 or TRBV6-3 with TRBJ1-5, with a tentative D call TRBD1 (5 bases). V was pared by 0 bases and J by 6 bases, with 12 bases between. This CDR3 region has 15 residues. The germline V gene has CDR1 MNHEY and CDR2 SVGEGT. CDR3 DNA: TGTGCCAGCAGTTACTCGGGAGGGGAGGGTCAGCCCCAGCATTTT. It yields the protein CASSYSGGEGQPQHF.

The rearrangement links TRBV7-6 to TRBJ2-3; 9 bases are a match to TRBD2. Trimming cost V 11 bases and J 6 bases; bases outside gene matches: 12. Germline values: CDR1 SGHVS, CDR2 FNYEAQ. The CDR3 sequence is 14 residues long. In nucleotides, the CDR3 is TGTGCCGCTAGCGGGGCCACTTGGGGGGATACGCAGTATTTT. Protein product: CAASGATWGDTQYF.

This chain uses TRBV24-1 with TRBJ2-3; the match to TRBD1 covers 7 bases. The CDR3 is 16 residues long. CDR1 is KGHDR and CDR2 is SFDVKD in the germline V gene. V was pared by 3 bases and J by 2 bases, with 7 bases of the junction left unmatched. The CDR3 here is CATSDTEQGSTDTQYF. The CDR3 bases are TGTGCCACCAGTGATACCGAACAGGGGTCCACAGATACGCAGTATTTT.